These 14 T cell receptor beta chains came from one sample sequenced in a study of shared clonotypes between healthy human individuals. Using immunoSEQ multiplex PCR, the repertoire was profiled, and TCRdb retains in-frame clones only, with some absent. The sample includes tens of thousands of clones, around 57% seen only once; the top ten take over 50%. Sequenced sample: memory CD8+ T cells sorted from blood. The subset denotes: CD45RO+ cells pooled with CCR7-negative TemRA cells. Receptors were obtained from a man aged 30 to 45 in good health.

This rearrangement joins TRBV6-5 to TRBJ2-7; the D is unclear. The CDR3 sequence is 14 residues long. V was trimmed by 5 bases and J by 0 bases, leaving 11 bases between them. The germline gives CDR1 MNHEY, CDR2 SVGAGI. Here the CDR3 DNA reads TGTGCCAGCAGTAGCTACGTATCCTCCTACGAGCAGTACTTC. This gives the protein CASSSYVSSYEQYF.

This chain uses TRBV29-1 with TRBJ2-7; 14 bases align to TRBD2. After removal of 3 bases from V and 6 bases from J, the junction contained 4 bases not matched to a gene. The CDR3 totals 14 residues. Germline CDR1 SQVTM, CDR2 ANQGSEA. The CDR3 loop is CSVEGLAGESEQYF. The DNA of the CDR3 is TGCAGCGTTGAGGGACTAGCGGGAGAGTCCGAGCAGTACTTC.

This clone has more than one count but fewer than ten. The chain carries TRBV11-2 and TRBJ2-2, with D unresolved. Germline V gives CDR1 SGHAT, CDR2 FQNNGV. The V end was cut by 8 bases, the J end by 8 bases, with 6 bases between. CDR3 size: 10 residues. The CDR3 loop is CASGSGELFF. The CDR3 DNA follows: TGTGCCAGCGGTTCGGGGGAGCTGTTTTTT.

The V gene is TRBV7-8, the J gene TRBJ2-7, with 9 bases that match TRBD1. Germline trimming cut 3 bases from V and 5 bases from J; bases unmatched to any gene: 8. Germline CDR1 SGHVS, CDR2 FQNEAQ. The CDR3 contains 15 residues. The CDR3: CASSFSGTGIHEQYF. In nucleotides, the CDR3 is TGTGCCAGCAGCTTCTCCGGGACAGGGATCCACGAGCAGTACTTC.

This clone was counted only a few times. The chain has TRBV2 and TRBJ2-1, with D maybe TRBD2 (6 bases). Trimming took off 8 bases at V and 0 bases at J, with 23 bases between the two ends. Germline V lookup: CDR1 SNHLY, CDR2 FYNNEI. CDR3 size: 18 residues. CDR3 in amino acids: CASETGDHTLSSYNEQFF. CDR3 in DNA: TGTGCCAGCGAGACGGGGGATCATACTTTAAGCTCCTACAATGAGCAGTTCTTC.

The chain recombines TRBV5-1 with TRBJ2-2; D not certain. Germline lookup yields CDR1 SGHRS and CDR2 YFSETQ. Trimming took 3 bases from V and 7 from J, leaving 13 bases between them. The CDR3 totals 14 residues. The CDR3 region is CASSSSQVGGELFF. The DNA for the CDR3 is TGCGCCAGCAGCTCTTCCCAAGTGGGCGGGGAGCTGTTTTTT.

V and J are TRBV30 and TRBJ1-1; D is unresolved. From germline, CDR1 is GTSNPN and CDR2 SVGIG (reference sequence). CDR3 length equals 12 residues. Deletions cut 5 bases from V and 2 bases from J, with 9 bases between. In nucleotides, the CDR3 is TGTGCCTGGGGGTGGGATAACACTGAAGCTTTCTTT. It is translated as CAWGWDNTEAFF.

This chain uses TRBV7-6 with TRBJ2-3; unclear D gene. V was clipped by 5 bases and J by 2 bases, with 23 bases between them. Germline CDR1 and CDR2: SGHVS and FNYEAQ. The CDR3 totals 18 residues. The CDR3 DNA reads TGTGCCAGCAGCCCCTTGGCTACCGTGGGCACACACACAGATACGCAGTATTTT. Translation gives CASSPLATVGTHTDTQYF.

The V gene is TRBV6-5, the J gene TRBJ1-2; weak D call: TRBD1 (6 bases). Trimming took off 6 bases at V and 4 bases at J, with 12 bases between the two ends. The germline CDR1 and CDR2 sequences are MNHEY and SVGAGI. The CDR3 totals 13 residues. The CDR3: CASSSGTLYGYTF. The CDR3 region has the DNA TGTGCCAGCAGCTCCGGGACACTCTATGGCTACACCTTC.

This clone turned up a few times. The rearrangement links TRBV27 to TRBJ2-7; 8 positions match TRBD1. The CDR3 consists of 11 residues. From germline, CDR1 is MNHEY and CDR2 SMNVEV (reference sequence). Losses at the gene ends were 8 bases for V and 4 bases for J; bases not matched to a gene: 1. Here the CDR3 DNA reads TGTGCCAGCCACAGGGGGTACGAGCAGTACTTC. Translated: CASHRGYEQYF.

The rearrangement joins TRBV13 to TRBJ2-6; tentatively, D is TRBD1 (5 bases). V was pared by 1 base and J by 0 bases, with 10 bases between. The germline V gene has CDR1 PRHDT and CDR2 FYEKMQ (reference sequence). The CDR3 is 17 amino acids. CDR3 residues: CASSLVDSASGANVLTF. CDR3 nucleotides: TGTGCCAGCAGCTTAGTCGACAGCGCCTCTGGGGCCAACGTCCTGACTTTC.

The chain has TRBV7-9 and TRBJ2-5; TRBD2 aligns across 8 bases. With V trimmed by 5 bases and J by 5 bases, 7 bases remained unmatched. The CDR3 sequence is 14 residues long. Germline V gives CDR1 SEHNR, CDR2 FQNEAQ (reference sequence). Written as DNA, the CDR3 is TGTGCCAGCAGCCCGGGGGGGGGTCGGGAGACCCAGTACTTC. Protein: CASSPGGGRETQYF.

This clone appeared a few times. The CDR3 DNA reads TGCGCCAGCAGCCAAGATGTGGCCTCGTCCATGGAGCAGTACTTC. Its translation is CASSQDVASSMEQYF. The V gene is TRBV4-1, the J gene TRBJ2-7; the D is unclear. The CDR3 is 15 amino acids. The V end was cut by 0 bases, the J end by 7 bases, with 16 bases between. Looked up from germline, CDR1 is MGHRA and CDR2 is YSYEKL.

Remarks on this clone: With a much larger clone just one base away, this may be a read error. Other DNA sequences in the sample encode the same CDR3. This chain uses TRBV18 with TRBJ2-3; no clear D gene. CDR1 and CDR2 (germline): KGHSH, LQKENI. The CDR3 sequence is 11 residues long. This CDR3 reads CASSARDTQYF. DNA of the CDR3: TGTGCCAGCTCAGCGCGAGATACGCAATATTTT.